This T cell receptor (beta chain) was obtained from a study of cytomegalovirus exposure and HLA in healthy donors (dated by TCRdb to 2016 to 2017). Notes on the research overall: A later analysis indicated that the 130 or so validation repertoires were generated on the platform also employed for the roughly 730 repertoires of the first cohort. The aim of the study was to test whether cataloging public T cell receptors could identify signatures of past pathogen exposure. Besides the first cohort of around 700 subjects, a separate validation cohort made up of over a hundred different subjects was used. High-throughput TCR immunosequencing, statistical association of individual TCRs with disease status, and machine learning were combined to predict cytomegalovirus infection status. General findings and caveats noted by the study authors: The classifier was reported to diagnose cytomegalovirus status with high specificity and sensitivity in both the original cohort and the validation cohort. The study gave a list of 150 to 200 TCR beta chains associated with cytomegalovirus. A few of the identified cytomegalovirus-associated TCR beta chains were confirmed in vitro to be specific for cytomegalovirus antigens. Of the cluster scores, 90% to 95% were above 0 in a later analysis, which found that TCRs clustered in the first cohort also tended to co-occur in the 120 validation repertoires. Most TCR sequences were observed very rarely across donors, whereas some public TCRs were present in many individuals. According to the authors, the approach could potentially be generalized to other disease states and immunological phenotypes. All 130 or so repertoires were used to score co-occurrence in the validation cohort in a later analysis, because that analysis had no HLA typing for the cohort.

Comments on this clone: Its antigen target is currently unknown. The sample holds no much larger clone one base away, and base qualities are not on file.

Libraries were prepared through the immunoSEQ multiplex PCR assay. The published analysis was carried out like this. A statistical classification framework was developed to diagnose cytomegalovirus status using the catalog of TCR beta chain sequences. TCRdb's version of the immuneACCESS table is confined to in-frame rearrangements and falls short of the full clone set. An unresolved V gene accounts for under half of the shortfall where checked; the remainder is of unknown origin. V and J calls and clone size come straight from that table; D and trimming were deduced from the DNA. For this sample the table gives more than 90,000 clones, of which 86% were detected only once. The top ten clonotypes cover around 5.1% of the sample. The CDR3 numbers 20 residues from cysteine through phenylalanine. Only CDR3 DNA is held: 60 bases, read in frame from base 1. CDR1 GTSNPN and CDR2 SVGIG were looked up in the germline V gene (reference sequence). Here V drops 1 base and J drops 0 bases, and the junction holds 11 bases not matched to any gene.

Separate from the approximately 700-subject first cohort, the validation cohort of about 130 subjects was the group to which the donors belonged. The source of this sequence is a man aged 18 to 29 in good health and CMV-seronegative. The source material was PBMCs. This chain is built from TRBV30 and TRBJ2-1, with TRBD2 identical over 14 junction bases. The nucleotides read TGTGCCTGGAGTGGAAGGGGGACTAGCGGGAGCCGGAGCTCCTACAATGAGCAGTTCTTC. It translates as CAWSGRGTSGSRSSYNEQFF.